These 29 T cell receptor beta chains originate from one sample sequenced in a study of cytomegalovirus exposure and HLA in healthy donors. The PCR made use of 60 Vbeta and 13 Jbeta primers. Sequencing used immunoSEQ multiplex PCR; TCRdb keeps in-frame clones, though not all of them. Altogether under 150,000 clones are present, over 70% being singletons, with the ten largest covering around 1.5%. The specimen was PBMCs. Receptor source: a woman younger than 35 in good health and CMV-seronegative.

The chain carries TRBV5-1 and TRBJ2-6, with D uncertain. Germline-derived CDR1 and CDR2 are SGHRS and YFSETQ. The CDR3 is 14 amino acids. Trimming took 4 bases from V and 2 from J, leaving 7 bases between them. The CDR3 bases are TGCGCCAGCAGCGAAGCTACTGGGGCCAACGTCCTGACTTTC. Encoded protein: CASSEATGANVLTF. Full variable domain (outside the CDR3, taken from reference TRBV5-1 and TRBJ2-6): KAGVTQTPRYLIKTRGQQVTLSCSPISGHRSVSWYQQTPGQGLQFLFEYFSETQRNKGNFPGRFSGRQFSNSRSEMNVSTLELGDSALYLCASSEATGANVLTFGAGSRLTVL.

CDR3 amino acids: CASSYGPGKNEKLFF. The CDR3 DNA sequence: TGTGCCAGCAGTTACGGCCCAGGGAAAAATGAAAAACTGTTTTTT. The chain is built from TRBV6-5 and TRBJ1-4; a weak D match, TRBD1 (5 bases). Germline V gene data show CDR1 as MNHEY and CDR2 as SVGAGI. The CDR3 runs 15 residues. Trimming took off 2 bases at V and 5 bases at J, with 12 bases between the two ends.

V and J are TRBV27 and TRBJ1-2; D ambiguous. The CDR3 contains 13 residues. The ends were cut back, 3 bases at V and 2 bases at J, with 7 bases in the middle. Germline V gene data show CDR1 as MNHEY and CDR2 as SMNVEV (reference sequence). The CDR3 DNA reads TGTGCCAGCAGTTTGAGCCCGAACTATGGCTACACCTTC. Translated: CASSLSPNYGYTF.

The chain uses TRBV5-1 and TRBJ1-2; TRBD1 matches 9 bases. The CDR3 covers 15 residues. Germline V CDR1 and CDR2: SGHRS, YFSETQ. After removal of 1 base from V and 0 bases from J, the junction contained 1 base not matched to a gene. CDR3 DNA sequence: TGCGCCAGCAGCTTGAGACAGGGGGCTAACTATGGCTACACCTTC. Protein product: CASSLRQGANYGYTF. Full variable domain (remainder filled in from reference TRBV5-1 and TRBJ1-2): KAGVTQTPRYLIKTRGQQVTLSCSPISGHRSVSWYQQTPGQGLQFLFEYFSETQRNKGNFPGRFSGRQFSNSRSEMNVSTLELGDSALYLCASSLRQGANYGYTFGSGTRLTVV.

This clone was seen once. The chain couples TRBV7-9 to TRBJ1-1; TRBD1 aligns across 7 bases. CDR3 length: 13 residues. With V trimmed by 5 bases and J by 5 bases, 5 bases remained unmatched. Per the germline V gene, CDR1 is SEHNR and CDR2 is FQNEAQ (reference sequence). The CDR3 region has the DNA TGTGCCAGCAGCGTATCAGGGGGAACTGAAGCTTTCTTT. Its protein product is CASSVSGGTEAFF.

This clone has only one observation. The chain employs TRBV7-2 and TRBJ1-1; 7 bases are a match to TRBD1. Per the germline V gene, CDR1 is SGHTA and CDR2 is FQGNSA. The trim removed 7 bases at V and 0 bases at J, leaving 2 bases unmatched. This CDR3 spans 13 amino acids. CDR3 in amino acids: CASMTGMNTEAFF. Here the CDR3 DNA reads TGTGCCAGCATGACAGGGATGAACACTGAAGCTTTCTTT.

The rearrangement uses TRBV4-1 and TRBJ1-3, with D possibly TRBD1 on 5 matching bases. CDR1 MGHRA and CDR2 YSYEKL come from the germline V gene. The V and J ends lost 1 base and 0 bases respectively, with 10 bases between them. The CDR3 length is 16 residues. CDR3 loop: CASSQVRGGSGNTIYF. The CDR3 DNA is TGCGCCAGCAGCCAAGTACGGGGGGGCTCTGGAAACACCATATATTTT.

The rearrangement links TRBV28 to TRBJ1-4; 7 bases are shared with TRBD1. Germline values: CDR1 MDHEN, CDR2 SYDVKM. This CDR3 has 18 amino acids. Trimming removed 1 base from V and 0 bases from J; junction bases left unmatched: 8. The CDR3 sequence is CASSLFRGHWATNEKLFF. The CDR3 DNA follows: TGTGCCAGCAGTTTATTTAGGGGGCATTGGGCAACTAATGAAAAACTGTTTTTT.

The genes are TRBV27 and TRBJ2-1; 7 bases are shared with TRBD1. This CDR3 has 16 amino acids. V was pared by 6 bases and J by 5 bases, with 13 bases of the junction left unmatched. Germline CDR1 is MNHEY and CDR2 is SMNVEV (reference sequence). The CDR3 here is CASSARQGLGDNEQFF. CDR3 nucleotides: TGTGCCAGCAGCGCGCGACAGGGTCTAGGTGACAATGAGCAGTTCTTC.

The chain couples TRBV4-1 to TRBJ2-3; tentative D call: TRBD1 (5 bases). Trimming removed 2 bases from V and 2 bases from J, with 11 bases in between. This CDR3 region has 15 residues. Germline loops: CDR1 MGHRA, CDR2 YSYEKL. CDR3 loop: CASSQRSTVTDTQYF. Written as DNA, the CDR3 is TGCGCCAGCAGCCAACGGTCGACAGTCACAGATACGCAGTATTTT.

This sequence joins TRBV5-1 and TRBJ1-1; 8 bases match TRBD1. V gave up 0 bases and J gave up 1 base; unmatched junction bases: 5. Per germline, CDR1 SGHRS and CDR2 YFSETQ. The CDR3 length is 16 residues. The DNA for the CDR3 is TGCGCCAGCAGCTTGGCCCTGACAGGGGAGAACACTGAAGCTTTCTTT. It translates to CASSLALTGENTEAFF.

V gene TRBV7-2 combines with J gene TRBJ2-7; 7 bases fit TRBD2. The trim removed 3 bases at V and 2 bases at J, leaving 10 bases unmatched. The germline gives CDR1 SGHTA, CDR2 FQGNSA. This CDR3 is 16 amino acids long. The CDR3 protein is CASSFRRGTRTYEQYF. CDR3 DNA sequence: TGTGCCAGCAGCTTCAGGCGGGGGACGAGAACCTACGAGCAGTACTTC.

Remarks on this clone: A far bigger clonotype differs at one base, so this is likely a read error. V usage is TRBV6-1 and J usage is TRBJ1-1; 9 bases match TRBD1. This CDR3 contains 12 residues. Germline CDR1 is MNHNS and CDR2 is SASEGT. The trim removed 10 bases at V and 6 bases at J, leaving 6 bases unmatched. The CDR3 is CATWTGVSEAFF. The CDR3 DNA reads TGTGCCACCTGGACAGGGGTCTCTGAAGCTTTCTTT.

This chain uses TRBV9 with TRBJ2-1, with 10 bases lining up with TRBD1. Trimming cost V 0 bases and J 8 bases; bases outside gene matches: 8. CDR3 length: 16 residues. Germline loops: CDR1 SGDLS, CDR2 YYNGEE. The CDR3 nucleotides read TGTGCCAGCAGCGTAGCGAGGACAGGGGGTAGGCATGAGCAGTTCTTC. This codes for CASSVARTGGRHEQFF.

This chain links TRBV18 with TRBJ1-4; D is possibly TRBD1 (6 bases). With 3 bases removed from V and 6 bases from J, the gap between germline ends came to 14 bases. The CDR3 length is 15 residues. CDR1 is KGHSH and CDR2 is LQKENI in the germline V gene. CDR3 nucleotides: TGTGCCAGCTCACCTCAGAAGGCAGGGGATGAAAAACTGTTTTTT. Its protein is CASSPQKAGDEKLFF.

V is TRBV27 and J is TRBJ2-5; tentative D call: TRBD1 (6 bases). V was clipped by 3 bases and J by 2 bases, with 13 bases between them. Germline lookup yields CDR1 MNHEY and CDR2 SMNVEV (reference sequence). This CDR3 comprises 15 residues. The CDR3 coding sequence is TGTGCCAGCAGTTTGGCCGGGACACTACAAGAGACCCAGTACTTC. It is translated as CASSLAGTLQETQYF.

This chain joins TRBV28 and TRBJ1-2, with a tentative D call TRBD1 (6 bases). V was pared by 4 bases and J by 4 bases, with 10 bases between. The germline V gene encodes CDR1 MDHEN and CDR2 SYDVKM. CDR3 size: 13 residues. CDR3 DNA sequence: TGTGCCAGCAGTTCAGGACAGCTCTATGGCTACACCTTC. Encoded protein: CASSSGQLYGYTF.

CDR3 sequence (DNA): TGTGCTAGTGGTCTCGAGACCGGGGAGCTGTTTTTT. This gives the protein CASGLETGELFF. This sequence joins TRBV12-5 and TRBJ2-2; D remains ambiguous. This CDR3 is built from 12 residues. V lost 5 bases to trimming and J lost 5 bases, with 6 bases between them. Per germline, CDR1 LGHNT and CDR2 FRNRAP.

V gene TRBV30 combines with J gene TRBJ1-5; D is ambiguous. The CDR3 covers 14 residues. Trimming left V 2 bases short and J 0 bases short, with 8 bases between. Germline CDR1 GTSNPN, CDR2 SVGIG (reference sequence). CDR3 loop: CAWSSGYSNQPQHF. CDR3 bases: TGTGCCTGGAGTTCGGGTTATAGCAATCAGCCCCAGCATTTT.

The chain links TRBV4-1 to TRBJ2-1; D not resolved. The V gene lost 1 base and the J gene lost 6 bases, with 7 bases spanning the gap. The CDR3 runs to 13 residues. Germline values: CDR1 MGHRA, CDR2 YSYEKL. In nucleotides, the CDR3 is TGCGCCAGCAGCCAAGTCTACGCCAATGAGCAGTTCTTC. Its translation: CASSQVYANEQFF.

The genes are TRBV7-2 and TRBJ1-3; TRBD1 matches at 7 bases. V lost 2 bases and J lost 0; bases outside the gene matches: 4. This CDR3 has 16 residues. Germline V gives CDR1 SGHTA, CDR2 FQGNSA. The CDR3 bases are TGTGCCAGCAGCTTATCGGGACAGTACTCTGGAAACACCATATATTTT. This codes for CASSLSGQYSGNTIYF.

This clone was found once. The V gene is TRBV4-1, the J gene TRBJ2-1; no clear D gene. V was cut by 1 base and J by 6 bases, with 4 bases left in between. This CDR3 has 12 residues. The germline CDR1 and CDR2 sequences are MGHRA and YSYEKL. The CDR3, as DNA: TGCGCCAGCAGCCAAGCAGTCAATGAGCAGTTCTTC. Translated: CASSQAVNEQFF.

The J gene is TRBJ2-3, the V gene TRBV6-5, with D tentatively TRBD1 (5 bases). Trimming removed 0 bases at V and 6 bases at J, with 10 bases between. The CDR3 is made up of 14 amino acids. Germline V lookup: CDR1 MNHEY, CDR2 SVGAGI. The CDR3: CASSYSQGGDTQYF. The CDR3 nucleotides read TGTGCCAGCAGTTACTCGCAGGGTGGGGATACGCAGTATTTT.

The chain recombines TRBV30 with TRBJ2-7; TRBD1 matches 9 bases. The V segment lost 3 bases and the J segment 3 bases; nucleotides outside the gene matches: 6. There are 14 residues in the CDR3. Germline lookup yields CDR1 GTSNPN and CDR2 SVGIG (reference sequence). CDR3 amino acids: CAWRGQGSNYEQYF. CDR3 DNA: TGTGCCTGGAGGGGACAGGGTTCAAACTACGAGCAGTACTTC. Supplemented by reference TRBV30 and TRBJ2-7, the full variable domain reads SQTIHQWPATLVQPVGSPLSLECTVEGTSNPNLYWYRQAAGRGLQLLFYSVGIGQISSEVPQNLSASRPQDRQFILSSKKLLLSDSGFYLCAWRGQGSNYEQYFGPGTRLTVT.

This clone was recorded a few times. The chain employs TRBV6-1 and TRBJ1-2, with a possible D match to TRBD1 (5 bases). V lost 5 bases, J lost 2 bases, and 6 bases lay in between. CDR3 size: 12 residues. Per the germline V gene, CDR1 is MNHNS and CDR2 is SASEGT. DNA for the CDR3: TGTGCCAGCAGTAAGGGGAACTATGGCTACACCTTC. Translating gives CASSKGNYGYTF.

V usage is TRBV5-6 and J usage is TRBJ1-1; D is possibly TRBD1 (5 bases). Trimming cost V 3 bases and J 12 bases, with 15 bases left between them. This CDR3 is built from 12 residues. Germline lookup yields CDR1 SGHDT and CDR2 YYEEEE. The CDR3 here is CASSSDSAETFF. CDR3 sequence (DNA): TGTGCCAGCAGCTCAGACAGCGCGGAGACTTTCTTT. Based on the CDR3 plus reference TRBV5-6 and TRBJ1-1, the full variable domain is DAGVTQSPTHLIKTRGQQVTLRCSPKSGHDTVSWYQQALGQGPQFIFQYYEEEERQRGNFPDRFSGHQFPNYSSELNVNALLLGDSALYLCASSSDSAETFFGQGTRLTVV.

The V gene is TRBV6-5, the J gene TRBJ1-6, with a possible D match to TRBD1 (5 bases). The V end was cut by 6 bases, the J end by 8 bases, with 14 bases between. CDR1 is MNHEY and CDR2 is SVGAGI in the germline V gene. This CDR3 spans 14 amino acids. The CDR3 DNA reads TGTGCCAGCAGACCAGCACAGGTTGATTCACCCCTCCACTTT. Translated, it gives CASRPAQVDSPLHF.

This clone has just a few counts. V gene TRBV6-5 combines with J gene TRBJ2-1; 15 bases align to TRBD2. V shed 2 bases and J 6 bases; nucleotides not matched to a gene: 2. The CDR3 extends over 16 amino acids. CDR1 is MNHEY and CDR2 is SVGAGI in the germline V gene. DNA for the CDR3: TGTGCCAGCAGTTACGGGGGACTAGCGGGGGGCAATGAGCAGTTCTTC. It specifies CASSYGGLAGGNEQFF.

CDR3 protein: CASSTSFNRPPDTF. For the CDR3, the DNA is TGTGCCAGCAGTACGTCCTTTAACAGGCCCCCAGACACCTTC. The V and J genes are TRBV28 and TRBJ1-2; a weak D match, TRBD1 (5 bases). The V end lost 5 bases, the J end lost 12 bases, and 22 bases lay between the germline ends. CDR3 size: 14 residues. Per germline, CDR1 MDHEN and CDR2 SYDVKM.